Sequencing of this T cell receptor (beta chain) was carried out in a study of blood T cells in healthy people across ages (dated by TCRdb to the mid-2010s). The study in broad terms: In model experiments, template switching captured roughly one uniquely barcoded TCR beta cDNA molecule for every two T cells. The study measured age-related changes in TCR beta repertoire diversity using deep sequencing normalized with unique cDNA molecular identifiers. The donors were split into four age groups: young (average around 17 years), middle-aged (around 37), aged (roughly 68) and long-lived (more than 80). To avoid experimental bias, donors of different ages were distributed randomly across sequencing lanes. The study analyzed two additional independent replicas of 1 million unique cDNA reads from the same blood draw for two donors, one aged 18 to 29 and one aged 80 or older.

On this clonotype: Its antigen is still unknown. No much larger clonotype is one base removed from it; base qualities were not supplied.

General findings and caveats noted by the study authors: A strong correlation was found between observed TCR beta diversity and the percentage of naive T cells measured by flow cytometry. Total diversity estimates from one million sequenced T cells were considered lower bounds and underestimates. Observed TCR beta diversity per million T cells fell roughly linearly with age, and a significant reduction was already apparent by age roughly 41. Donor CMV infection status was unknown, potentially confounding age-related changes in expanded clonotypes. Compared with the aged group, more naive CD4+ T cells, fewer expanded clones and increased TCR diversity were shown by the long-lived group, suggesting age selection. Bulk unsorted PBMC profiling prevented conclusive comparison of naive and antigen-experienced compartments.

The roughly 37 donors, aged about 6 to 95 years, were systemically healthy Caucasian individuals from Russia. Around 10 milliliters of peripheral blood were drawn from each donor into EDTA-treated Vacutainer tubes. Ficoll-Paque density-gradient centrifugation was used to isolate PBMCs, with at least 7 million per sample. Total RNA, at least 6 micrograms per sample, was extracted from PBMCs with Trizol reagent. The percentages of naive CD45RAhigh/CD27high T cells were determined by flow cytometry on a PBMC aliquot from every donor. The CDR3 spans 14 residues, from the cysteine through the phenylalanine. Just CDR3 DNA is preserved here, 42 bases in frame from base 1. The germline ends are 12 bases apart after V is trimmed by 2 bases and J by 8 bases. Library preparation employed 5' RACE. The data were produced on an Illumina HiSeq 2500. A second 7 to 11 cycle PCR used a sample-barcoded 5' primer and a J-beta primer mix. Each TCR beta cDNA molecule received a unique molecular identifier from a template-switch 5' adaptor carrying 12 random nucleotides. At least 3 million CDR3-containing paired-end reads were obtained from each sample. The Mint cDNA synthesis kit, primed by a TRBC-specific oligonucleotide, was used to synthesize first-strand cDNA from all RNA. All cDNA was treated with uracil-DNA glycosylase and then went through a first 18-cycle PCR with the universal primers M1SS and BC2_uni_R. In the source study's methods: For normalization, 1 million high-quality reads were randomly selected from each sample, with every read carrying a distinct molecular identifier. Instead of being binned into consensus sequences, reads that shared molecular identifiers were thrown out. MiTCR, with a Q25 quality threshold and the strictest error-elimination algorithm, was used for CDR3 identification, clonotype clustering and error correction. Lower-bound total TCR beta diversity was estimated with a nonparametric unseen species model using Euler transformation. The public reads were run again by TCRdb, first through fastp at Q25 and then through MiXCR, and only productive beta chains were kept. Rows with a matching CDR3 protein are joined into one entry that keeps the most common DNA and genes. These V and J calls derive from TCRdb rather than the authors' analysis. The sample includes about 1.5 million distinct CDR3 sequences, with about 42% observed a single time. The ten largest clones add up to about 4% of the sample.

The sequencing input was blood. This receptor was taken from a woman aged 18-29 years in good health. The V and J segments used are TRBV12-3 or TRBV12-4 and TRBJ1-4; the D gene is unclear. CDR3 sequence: CASSLRAGSEKLFF. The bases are TGTGCCAGCAGTTTACGGGCAGGATCGGAAAAACTGTTTTTT.